These 25 T cell receptor beta chains were sequenced from one sample in a study of beta chain features in type 1 diabetes. No antigen has been identified for these receptors. Expressed TCRB transcripts were sequenced because the isolated RNA had all been reverse transcribed beforehand. Some clones are missing from TCRdb's copy, which holds only in-frame ones; the method was immunoSEQ multiplex PCR. The sample has some 330,000 clones; over 10% are singletons. Study-wide points: TCRB CDR3s from Type 1 diabetes patients were moderately but significantly shorter in all four CD4+ subsets.

Source material: naive CD4+ T cells from blood. These receptor sequences come from a woman younger than 30 with type 1 diabetes.

The J gene is TRBJ1-5, the V gene TRBV19, with TRBD1 as a possible D gene (6 bases). Trimming stripped 5 bases from V and 1 base from J, with 15 bases between. This CDR3 has 16 residues. Looked up from germline, CDR1 is LNHDA and CDR2 is SQIVND (reference sequence). CDR3 protein: CASSGVAGASNQPQHF. Here the CDR3 DNA reads TGTGCCAGTAGTGGAGTCGCAGGGGCAAGCAATCAGCCCCAGCATTTT.

The chain joins TRBV21-1 to TRBJ2-5; the table's D call, TRBD1, was not checked against the DNA. TRBV21-1 is designated a pseudogene. The CDR3 is 16 residues long. The CDR3 coding sequence is TGTGCCAGCAGAACAACCACCGGCAGGCACCAAGAGACCCAGTACTTC. This translates into CASRTTTGRHQETQYF.

The chain is built from TRBV28 and TRBJ2-1, with 8 bases aligning to TRBD2. The CDR3 loop spans 15 amino acids. Germline CDR1 and CDR2: MDHEN and SYDVKM. V gave up 5 bases and J gave up 3 bases; unmatched junction bases: 6. The CDR3 coding sequence is TGTGCCAGCAGTGCTCCGGGACTAGTCTACAATGAGCAGTTCTTC. Its translation: CASSAPGLVYNEQFF.

There are a few counts of this clone. V and J are TRBV25-1 and TRBJ2-7; a weak D match, TRBD1 (8 bases). The germline V gene encodes CDR1 MGHDK and CDR2 SYGVNS. Trimming pared 4 bases from V and 6 bases from J, leaving 13 bases between. CDR3 size: 13 residues. The CDR3 loop reads CASSGHRGGEQYF. CDR3 DNA sequence: TGTGCCAGCAGTGGGCACAGGGGGGGCGAGCAGTACTTC.

This clone turned up a few times. The rearrangement links TRBV6-6 to TRBJ2-1; 7 positions agree with TRBD2. From germline, CDR1 is MNHNY and CDR2 SVGAGI (reference sequence). The CDR3 is 14 residues long. V lost 6 bases and J lost 6; bases outside the gene matches: 8. In DNA, the CDR3 is TGTGCCAGCAGGGGGGGGACCAAAGTCAATGAGCAGTTCTTC. Its translation: CASRGGTKVNEQFF.

The chain couples TRBV27 to TRBJ2-7, with TRBD1 matching 8 bases. The CDR3 runs to 14 residues. V lost 4 bases and J lost 6; bases outside the gene matches: 8. Germline CDR1 is MNHEY and CDR2 is SMNVEV (reference sequence). This chain's CDR3 is CASSSLQGAGEQYF. CDR3 nucleotide sequence: TGTGCCAGCAGTTCTCTCCAGGGGGCGGGCGAGCAGTACTTC.

This clone was observed a few times. J is TRBJ2-6 and V is TRBV15, with D uncertain. The CDR3 is 18 amino acids. V was shortened by 0 bases and J by 0 bases, with 12 bases between the two germline ends. The germline V gene encodes CDR1 LNHNV and CDR2 YYDKDF (reference sequence). The chain's CDR3 is CATSRDQASSSGANVLTF. The DNA of the CDR3 is TGTGCCACCAGCAGAGATCAGGCTTCAAGCTCTGGGGCCAACGTCCTGACTTTC.

V usage is TRBV11-2 and J usage is TRBJ2-5; tentatively, D is TRBD2 (6 bases). Germline V gives CDR1 SGHAT, CDR2 FQNNGV. The CDR3 has 14 residues. Trimming cost V 4 bases and J 2 bases, with 11 bases left between them. The CDR3 sequence: CASSSMAGQETQYF. The CDR3 coding sequence is TGTGCCAGCAGCTCCATGGCGGGACAAGAGACCCAGTACTTC.

This clone occurred a few times. The CDR3 here is CASSPQGQDNSPLHF. In DNA form, the CDR3 reads TGCGCCAGCAGCCCGCAGGGACAAGATAATTCACCCCTCCACTTT. The chain couples TRBV4-3 to TRBJ1-6; TRBD1 might be the D (6 bases). The CDR3 has 15 residues. Germline V gives CDR1 LGHNA, CDR2 YSLEER. V lost 4 bases and J lost 5, with 12 bases in between.

The chain is built from TRBV28 and TRBJ1-5, with a weak D call TRBD1 (6 bases). V was shortened by 5 bases and J by 2 bases, with 10 bases between the two germline ends. The CDR3 has 14 amino acids. CDR1 MDHEN and CDR2 SYDVKM come from the germline V gene. CDR3 loop: CASSQQGGNQPQHF. In nucleotides, the CDR3 is TGTGCCAGCAGTCAACAGGGCGGCAATCAGCCCCAGCATTTT. The entire variable domain, with the rest obtained from reference TRBV28 and TRBJ1-5, is as follows: DVKVTQSSRYLVKRTGEKVFLECVQDMDHENMFWYRQDPGLGLRLIYFSYDVKMKEKGDIPEGYSVSREKKERFSLILESASTNQTSMYLCASSQQGGNQPQHFGDGTRLSIL.

This chain links TRBV28 with TRBJ1-1; no firm D call. The CDR3 contains 12 residues. With 5 bases removed from V and 4 bases from J, the gap between germline ends came to 8 bases. From germline, CDR1 is MDHEN and CDR2 SYDVKM. CDR3 DNA: TGTGCCAGCAGTGACACTAGCACTGAAGCTTTCTTT. Translation gives CASSDTSTEAFF.

This clone has more than one count but fewer than ten. The chain carries TRBV6-1 and TRBJ2-5; D remains unclear. The CDR3 is 13 amino acids. Germline-derived CDR1 and CDR2 are MNHNS and SASEGT. The V end was cut by 10 bases, the J end by 1 base, with 13 bases between. The CDR3 sequence is CATYIGAQETQYF. Written as DNA, the CDR3 is TGTGCCACCTACATAGGAGCCCAAGAGACCCAGTACTTC.

This chain uses TRBV6-5 with TRBJ2-1; D might be TRBD1 (6 bases). Germline V gene sequence: CDR1 MNHEY, CDR2 SVGAGI. The CDR3 contains 15 residues. Trimming took 4 bases from V and 8 from J, leaving 18 bases between them. This chain's CDR3 is CASSSPRGANYEQFF. CDR3 nucleotides: TGTGCCAGCAGTTCCCCCAGGGGCGCTAACTATGAGCAGTTCTTC.

The CDR3 loop is CASSQRRTSGRFSDTQYF. CDR3 DNA sequence: TGTGCCAGCAGCCAGCGTCGGACTAGCGGGAGGTTCTCAGATACGCAGTATTTT. The V call is TRBV7-2, the J call TRBJ2-3; 14 nucleotides line up with TRBD2. The germline V gene encodes CDR1 SGHTA and CDR2 FQGNSA. V lost 5 bases and J lost 4; bases outside the gene matches: 11. This CDR3 spans 18 amino acids.

This chain connects TRBV5-7 to TRBJ2-5; D is perhaps TRBD2 (5 bases). TRBV5-7 is an ORF; its function is uncertain. V was clipped by 3 bases and J by 6 bases, with 12 bases between them. This CDR3 is built from 13 residues. The CDR3 spells CASSYRGQKTQYF. The CDR3 DNA sequence: TGTGCCAGCAGCTACCGCGGGCAGAAGACCCAGTACTTC.

The chain couples TRBV9 to TRBJ2-7; TRBD2 matches at 9 bases. CDR3 length equals 16 residues. Per the germline V gene, CDR1 is SGDLS and CDR2 is YYNGEE. The junction had 13 bases not matched to a gene; V was cut back by 4 bases and J by 5 bases. CDR3 region: CASSPRAASGMNEQYF. The CDR3, as DNA: TGTGCCAGCAGCCCCAGGGCGGCTAGCGGGATGAACGAGCAGTACTTC.

This clone was seen a few times. V usage is TRBV2 and J usage is TRBJ2-7; maybe TRBD2 (5 bases). V lost 6 bases to trimming and J lost 4 bases, with 10 bases between them. Looked up from germline, CDR1 is SNHLY and CDR2 is FYNNEI. The CDR3 extends over 12 amino acids. The CDR3 loop reads CASRESGYEQYF. CDR3 coding DNA: TGTGCCAGCAGAGAGTCGGGGTACGAGCAGTACTTC.

This clone occurred a few times. At the DNA level, this CDR3 is encoded by other sequences in the same sample as well. This rearrangement joins TRBV7-9 to TRBJ1-2; maybe TRBD1 (5 bases). CDR1 is SEHNR and CDR2 is FQNEAQ in the germline V gene (reference sequence). With 5 bases removed from V and 2 bases from J, the gap between germline ends came to 12 bases. The CDR3 length is 14 residues. CDR3: CASSDRGTNYGYTF. CDR3 DNA: TGTGCCAGCAGCGATCGGGGGACCAACTATGGCTACACCTTC. Full variable domain (missing parts from reference TRBV7-9 and TRBJ1-2): DTGVSQNPRHKITKRGQNVTFRCDPISEHNRLYWYRQTLGQGPEFLTYFQNEAQLEKSRLLSDRFSAERPKGSFSTLEIQRTEQGDSAMYLCASSDRGTNYGYTFGSGTRLTVV.

The rearrangement links TRBV11-3 to TRBJ1-1; 8 positions match TRBD1. J gave up 6 bases and V 5 bases, and 8 bases lay outside the gene matches. The CDR3 loop spans 14 amino acids. Germline V CDR1 and CDR2: SGHNT, YENEEA. The CDR3 protein is CASSEGQGASEAFF. The CDR3 nucleotides read TGTGCCAGCAGCGAGGGGCAGGGGGCCTCTGAAGCTTTCTTT.

The chain carries TRBV18 and TRBJ2-5; D might be TRBD2 (6 bases). Trimming left V 4 bases short and J 1 base short, with 19 bases between. CDR1 KGHSH and CDR2 LQKENI come from the germline V gene. This CDR3 spans 17 amino acids. Here the CDR3 DNA reads TGTGCCAGCTCACGCCGGATTCCCCCGGAGGGCCAAGAGACCCAGTACTTC. It encodes CASSRRIPPEGQETQYF.

This clone has more than one count but fewer than ten. V gene TRBV10-3 combines with J gene TRBJ1-2; no definite D call. CDR1 is ENHRY and CDR2 is SYGVKD in the germline V gene. This CDR3 comprises 12 residues. Trimming cost V 6 bases and J 7 bases, with 12 bases left between them. CDR3: CAISTFSGGYTF. The CDR3 DNA reads TGTGCCATCAGCACATTCTCTGGTGGCTACACCTTC.

The chain employs TRBV6-5 and TRBJ1-3; TRBD1 aligns across 7 bases. Losses at the gene ends were 6 bases for V and 0 bases for J; bases not matched to a gene: 5. Germline assignment: CDR1 MNHEY and CDR2 SVGAGI. The CDR3 is made up of 15 amino acids. The CDR3 protein is CASRGQPISGNTIYF. CDR3 nucleotides: TGTGCCAGCAGGGGACAGCCTATCTCTGGAAACACCATATATTTT.

V and J are TRBV7-2 and TRBJ1-4; D may be TRBD1 (5 bases). The ends were cut back, 4 bases at V and 8 bases at J, with 11 bases in the middle. The V gene's germline CDR1 is SGHTA and CDR2 FQGNSA. The CDR3 length is 13 residues. The CDR3 DNA is TGTGCCAGCAGCTCGACAGTCGGAGAAAAACTGTTTTTT. It yields the protein CASSSTVGEKLFF.

This chain joins TRBV10-3 and TRBJ2-7; 8 nucleotides line up with TRBD2. The CDR3 is 14 amino acids. The germline gives CDR1 ENHRY, CDR2 SYGVKD. V shed 6 bases, J shed 6 bases, and the junction held 10 bases outside the gene matches. CDR3 region: CAIRESGSGSEQYF. CDR3 DNA: TGTGCCATCAGGGAGAGCGGGAGTGGATCCGAGCAGTACTTC.

To note about this clone: The sample carries other DNA sequences with the same CDR3. The chain combines TRBV5-1 with TRBJ2-7; 7 bases agree with TRBD1. CDR3 length equals 14 residues. The V and J ends lost 4 bases and 3 bases, in that order; junction bases with no gene match: 7. CDR1 is SGHRS and CDR2 is YFSETQ in the germline V gene. The CDR3 nucleotides are TGCGCCAGCAGCGGGACCGGGACAGTCTACGAGCAGTACTTC. Translating gives CASSGTGTVYEQYF.